The entry that follows covers one TCR beta chain sequence. Its antigen is not yet known. There are no base qualities to consult, and no much larger clone falls within one base. Genomic DNA was isolated from the sorted cells so that the TCRbeta CDR3 region could be sequenced. The immunoSEQ Assay was used to sequence the TCRbeta CDR3 regions. Sourced from immuneACCESS, this table was stored by TCRdb with only in-frame sequences that have V and J called. A share of the clones is absent; for the studies checked, an unresolved V gene accounts for under half, and the remainder has no known explanation. In all, the sample holds about 20,000 clones, and roughly 89% of those were seen once. The ten largest clones represent approximately 23% of the sample. This entry belongs to a study of OX40 agonist ivuxolimab in advanced cancers. General notes on the study: The costimulatory receptor OX40 (CD134) was targeted by ivuxolimab, a fully human IgG2 agonistic monoclonal antibody. The purpose of peripheral TCRbeta sequencing was to test whether ivuxolimab changed TCR sequence diversity and led to clonal T-cell expansion. Three dose-escalation patients achieved partial responses, one with hepatocellular carcinoma and two with cutaneous melanoma. Of the approximately 50 patients in dose escalation, about 20 had hepatocellular carcinoma, some 15 had melanoma, 9 had renal cell carcinoma and 9 had head and neck cancer. Prior anti-PD-1, anti-PD-L1 or anti-CTLA-4 therapy was permitted, and 35% to 40% of dose-escalation patients had received checkpoint inhibitors. The paper reports the monotherapy dose-escalation portion (N of about 50 patients) of the phase I ivuxolimab trial. Intravenous ivuxolimab was administered to patients every 2 weeks at six dose levels: 0.01, 0.1, 0.3, 1.5, 3 and 10 mg/kg. A male proportion of 82.7% and a mean age of roughly 55 years, ranging from 23 to 79, were recorded for the dose-escalation cohort. The full study reports these points: Low levels of normalized T-cell clonal expansion were also seen in some patients who did not respond. Which antigens the clonally expanded peripheral T cells were specific for was not determined. In partial responders in the 0.1-3.0 mg/kg groups, normalized peripheral clonal expansion was found to be among the lowest, especially among CD8+ T cells. On average, CD8+ T cells showed more expanded clones than CD4+ T cells after ivuxolimab. Clonal expansion of both CD4+ and CD8+ blood T cells was observed from baseline to week 6 at doses 0.1 to 3.0 mg/kg.

The trial excluded patients who had a history of autoimmune disease or who were on systemic immunosuppression. In every dose cohort, peripheral blood was drawn for TCR sequencing at baseline, cycle 4 day 1, and cycle 7 day 1. The samples were drawn from a first-in-human, open-label, multicenter phase I dose-escalation trial of ivuxolimab. Adults with locally advanced or metastatic head and neck squamous cell, hepatocellular, melanoma or renal cell carcinoma were enrolled in the trial. Before TCR sequencing, CD4+ T cells and CD8+ T cells from peripheral blood were sorted into separate populations. The CDR3 sequence holds 13 residues, the cysteine and phenylalanine included. The CDR3 DNA has 39 bases and is translated from base 1. Via the germline V gene, CDR1 is SGHVS and CDR2 FQNEAQ. The V and J ends are trimmed by 2 bases and 4 bases, leaving 8 bases between them.

The material sequenced was CD4+ or CD8+ T cells sorted from blood, taken in a trial of the OX40 agonist ivuxolimab. This chain is built from TRBV7-8 and TRBJ1-2; the D gene remains uncertain. The origin of this receptor is an adult with an advanced solid tumor such as melanoma, head and neck, liver or kidney cancer. CDR3 protein: CASSLNSGYGYTF. The DNA sequence is given as TGTGCCAGCAGCTTAAATTCAGGCTATGGCTACACCTTC.